This T cell receptor beta chain stems from a study of T cells after posttransplantation cyclophosphamide. Study-wide results and limits: TRB overlap between skin or GI tissue T cells and blood was limited. Recipient CMV seropositivity and CMV reactivation strongly tracked TRB clonality.

Cells defined as naive were viable CD3+CD4+ or CD3+CD8+ and CCR7+CD45RA+CD45RO-CD95-CD27+CD28+. V gave up 0 bases and J gave up 0 bases, with 13 bases separating them. Germline values: CDR1 SGDLS, CDR2 YYNGEE. This CDR3 has 17 residues. Data came from immunoSEQ multiplex PCR; TCRdb stores just in-frame clones and leaves some out. The data hold about 15,000 clones, with approximately 94% observed a single time. About this clone: Its target is unknown.

This clonotype was sampled from a woman between 45 and 60 years old in good health and a related stem cell transplant donor. V and J are TRBV9 and TRBJ2-1; a possible D gene is TRBD2 (6 bases). Sequences were obtained from naive CD4+ T cells sorted from blood. The CDR3 loop reads CASSVAASASSYNEQFF. Here the CDR3 DNA reads TGTGCCAGCAGCGTAGCGGCTAGCGCGAGCTCCTACAATGAGCAGTTCTTC.